This T cell receptor beta chain appears in the sequencing data of a study of blood T cell repertoires in COVID-19. Overall study: PBMCs, B-cell-depleted T cells, or T cells were the source of the cDNA or gDNA that made up the material.

Produced via immunoSEQ multiplex PCR; TCRdb's table is partial and in-frame only. The table lists around 170,000 clones, under 85% of them singletons. V dropped 4 bases and J dropped 0 bases, with 13 bases sitting between them. The CDR3 sequence is 16 residues long. Germline CDR1 is LNHDA and CDR2 is SQIVND (reference sequence). Individuals aged roughly 18 to 95 years were recruited from some 26 US areas. Participants reported their clinical history, and cohort assignment relied on those reports. The rearrangement links TRBV19 to TRBJ1-5, with D possibly TRBD1 on 6 matching bases. The TCR originated in a man aged 50-60 years who had recovered from COVID-19. Sequenced: PBMCs or T cells enriched from blood (not recorded which). CDR3 protein: CASSKLGAYSNQPQHF. CDR3 nucleotide sequence: TGTGCCAGTAGTAAACTGGGGGCTTATAGCAATCAGCCCCAGCATTTT. Based on the CDR3 plus reference TRBV19 and TRBJ1-5, the full variable domain is DGGITQSPKYLFRKEGQNVTLSCEQNLNHDAMYWYRQDPGQGLRLIYYSQIVNDFQKGDIAEGYSVSREKKESFPLTVTSAQKNPTAFYLCASSKLGAYSNQPQHFGDGTRLSIL.